This is a list of T cell receptor beta chains from one sample in a study of cytomegalovirus exposure and HLA in healthy donors. Profiling relied on immunoSEQ multiplex PCR, and the TCRdb table lists in-frame clones only, not all of them. Of about 140,000 clones in the sample, 80% were seen once. The sample taken for sequencing was PBMCs. These receptors came from a man aged 25-40 years in good health. Each CDR3 is given with its conserved first and last residue. D genes are given only for firm matches. For some rows the clone size is stated as once, few or many, or as a class when expanded; others skip it.

NA	NA	TRBV11-2	TRBJ2-7	19	CASSPPGSKVGVGSYEQYF	TGTGCCAGCAGCCCCCCCGGTTCTAAGGTAGGGGTAGGCTCCTACGAGCAGTACTTC
few	NA	TRBV10-2	TRBJ2-7	14	CASSDPLPAYEQYF	TGCGCCAGCAGTGACCCCCTCCCTGCCTACGAGCAGTACTTC
few	TRBD2	TRBV4-1	TRBJ2-5	18	CASSRYDPTSGGWETQYF	TGCGCCAGCAGCCGATATGACCCTACTAGCGGGGGGTGGGAGACCCAGTACTTC
few	NA	TRBV6-1	TRBJ2-7	14	CASRSGRRTYEQYF	TGTGCCAGCAGGTCGGGGAGGCGTACCTACGAGCAGTACTTC
NA	NA	TRBV5-1	TRBJ2-4	16	CASSFGTPGAKNIQYF	TGCGCCAGCAGCTTCGGGACACCAGGAGCCAAAAACATTCAGTACTTC
NA	TRBD1	TRBV4-1	TRBJ1-4	15	CASSSPGQSYEKLFF	TGCGCCAGCAGCTCCCCGGGACAGTCTTATGAAAAACTGTTTTTT
NA	NA	TRBV29-1	TRBJ2-2	13	CSVSETGTGELFF	TGCAGCGTTTCTGAGACTGGGACCGGGGAGCTGTTTTTT
NA	NA	TRBV5-1	TRBJ2-5	15	CASSLISGREETQYF	TGCGCCAGCAGCTTGATTAGTGGTCGAGAAGAGACCCAGTACTTC
NA	NA	TRBV28	TRBJ2-5	13	CASRGARWETQYF	TGTGCCAGCAGAGGGGCCAGATGGGAGACCCAGTACTTC
NA	TRBD2	TRBV4-3	TRBJ2-1	16	CASSQDHGTSGRGQFF	TGCGCCAGCAGCCAAGATCACGGGACTAGCGGGAGGGGTCAGTTCTTC
NA	TRBD2	TRBV11-2	TRBJ2-1	15	CASSLMAGGPNEQFF	TGTGCCAGCAGCTTAATGGCGGGAGGACCCAATGAGCAGTTCTTC
NA	TRBD2	TRBV27	TRBJ2-7	16	CASSLVGTSGSYEQYF	TGTGCCAGCAGTTTGGTCGGGACTAGCGGCTCCTACGAGCAGTACTTC
NA	TRBD1	TRBV7-2	TRBJ1-1	15	CASSLNPQGATEAFF	TGTGCCAGCAGCTTAAACCCTCAGGGGGCCACTGAAGCTTTCTTT
few	TRBD2	TRBV28	TRBJ2-7	15	CASSTGLAGGREQYF	TGTGCCAGCAGCACGGGACTAGCGGGAGGTCGCGAGCAGTACTTC
NA	NA	TRBV7-2	TRBJ1-5	12	CASSLDREAQHF	TGTGCCAGCAGCTTAGACCGCGAGGCCCAGCATTTT
NA	NA	TRBV11-3	TRBJ2-7	15	CASSRPGGSVYEQYF	TGTGCCAGCAGCCGCCCAGGGGGGTCAGTCTACGAGCAGTACTTC
NA	TRBD2	TRBV29-1	TRBJ2-5	12	CSGGGKGETQYF	TGCAGCGGGGGGGGGAAGGGGGAGACCCAGTACTTC
NA	NA	TRBV19	TRBJ2-1	17	CASSPWGAMSSYNEQFF	TGTGCCAGTAGTCCTTGGGGCGCTATGAGCTCCTACAATGAGCAGTTCTTC
NA	NA	TRBV5-4	TRBJ2-2	15	CASSLFDRYTGELFF	TGTGCCAGCAGCTTGTTTGACAGGTACACCGGGGAGCTGTTTTTT
few	TRBD1	TRBV19	TRBJ2-1	14	CASNRDRGYNEQFF	TGTGCCAGCAACCGGGACAGGGGATACAATGAGCAGTTCTTC
NA	NA	TRBV15	TRBJ2-7	13	CATSRANNYEQYF	TGTGCCACCAGCAGAGCAAATAATTACGAGCAGTACTTC
NA	TRBD2	TRBV7-9	TRBJ2-1	15	CASSPSGRAVSEQFF	TGTGCCAGCAGCCCAAGCGGGAGGGCCGTTAGTGAGCAGTTCTTC
NA	NA	TRBV19	TRBJ1-1	15	CASSSGGSFFGEAFF	TGTGCCAGTAGTAGCGGCGGGAGTTTTTTTGGTGAAGCTTTCTTT
NA	NA	TRBV6-7	TRBJ1-1	15	CASSYGAGATTEAFF	TGTGCCAGCAGTTACGGTGCGGGGGCCACCACTGAAGCTTTCTTT
NA	TRBD2	TRBV15	TRBJ2-2	15	CATSRGGGSPGELFF	TGTGCCACCAGCAGAGGGGGCGGGAGCCCCGGGGAGCTGTTTTTT
NA	TRBD2	TRBV9	TRBJ2-1	15	CASSQGGLAFNEQFF	TGTGCCAGCAGCCAGGGGGGACTAGCGTTCAATGAGCAGTTCTTC
NA	TRBD1	TRBV5-1	TRBJ1-1	15	CASSLVTGVNTEAFF	TGCGCCAGCAGCTTGGTGACAGGGGTGAACACTGAAGCTTTCTTT
NA	TRBD2	TRBV14	TRBJ2-1	20	CASSQGIAASGRRRGNEQFF	TGTGCCAGCAGCCAAGGCATAGCGGCTAGCGGGCGGCGACGGGGCAATGAGCAGTTCTTC
NA	TRBD2	TRBV9	TRBJ2-3	15	CASSVGLAGPHTQYF	TGTGCCAGCAGCGTAGGACTAGCGGGGCCTCATACGCAGTATTTT
NA	NA	TRBV7-9	TRBJ2-1	17	CASSSRGRGSSYNEQFF	TGTGCCAGCAGCTCAAGGGGTAGGGGGTCAAGCTACAATGAGCAGTTCTTC
once	TRBD1	TRBV30	TRBJ1-1	14	CAWSARDRNTEAFF	TGTGCCTGGAGTGCCAGGGACAGGAACACTGAAGCTTTCTTT
few	TRBD2	TRBV10-3	TRBJ2-3	15	CAISGSGLSTDTQYF	TGTGCCATCAGTGGTAGCGGGCTTAGCACAGATACGCAGTATTTT
NA	TRBD2	TRBV27	TRBJ2-7	14	CASRGLGQFDEQYF	TGTGCCAGCAGGGGACTAGGACAGTTCGACGAGCAGTACTTC
once	NA	TRBV19	TRBJ2-7	14	CASSILRGSYEQYF	TGTGCCAGTAGTATACTTAGGGGGAGCTACGAGCAGTACTTC
NA	NA	TRBV19	TRBJ1-4	12	CASRAGVGKLFF	TGTGCCAGTCGGGCAGGGGTGGGAAAACTGTTTTTT
NA	TRBD1	TRBV6-5	TRBJ1-4	15	CASSYGTGPNEKLFF	TGTGCCAGCAGTTATGGGACAGGTCCCAATGAAAAACTGTTTTTT
NA	TRBD1	TRBV6-1	TRBJ1-5	15	CASSENRGSNQPQHF	TGTGCCAGCAGTGAAAACAGGGGAAGCAATCAGCCCCAGCATTTT
NA	NA	TRBV5-1	TRBJ2-7	15	CASSLEGNERGEQYF	TGCGCCAGCAGCTTGGAGGGGAACGAAAGGGGCGAGCAGTACTTC
once	NA	TRBV19	TRBJ1-1	13	CASNAGLNTEAFF	TGTGCCAGTAACGCGGGGTTGAACACTGAAGCTTTCTTT
NA	NA	TRBV6-5	TRBJ1-3	16	CASSYNSRGKGNTIYF	TGTGCCAGCAGTTACAACTCCAGGGGAAAAGGAAACACCATATATTTT
NA	NA	TRBV7-9	TRBJ2-3	12	CASRKAGDTQYF	TGTGCCAGCAGAAAGGCAGGAGATACGCAGTATTTT
NA	TRBD1	TRBV28	TRBJ2-7	14	CASRGTGNSYEQYF	TGTGCCAGCAGAGGGACAGGGAACTCCTACGAGCAGTACTTC
NA	TRBD2	TRBV7-2	TRBJ2-1	14	CASSIWTSGNEQFF	TGTGCCAGCAGCATATGGACTAGCGGCAATGAGCAGTTCTTC
NA	NA	TRBV29-1	TRBJ2-7	12	CSARAKPYEQYF	TGCAGCGCCCGAGCAAAACCCTACGAGCAGTACTTC
NA	NA	TRBV6-1	TRBJ2-5	15	CASSEAQLAVKTQYF	TGTGCCAGCAGTGAGGCCCAACTAGCCGTCAAGACCCAGTACTTC
NA	NA	TRBV6-5	TRBJ1-1	16	CASSYPGQGPYTEAFF	TGTGCCAGCAGTTACCCAGGGCAGGGGCCCTACACTGAAGCTTTCTTT
NA	TRBD2	TRBV19	TRBJ2-7	18	CASSIRGGLAGGAYEQYF	TGTGCCAGTAGTATTCGAGGGGGACTAGCGGGAGGCGCCTACGAGCAGTACTTC
few	TRBD2	TRBV27	TRBJ2-1	14	CASSKTSRYNEQFF	TGTGCCAGCAGTAAGACTAGCCGATACAATGAGCAGTTCTTC
NA	TRBD1	TRBV28	TRBJ1-2	15	CASSLGDRINYGYTF	TGTGCCAGCTCACTAGGGGACAGGATTAACTATGGCTACACCTTC
few	TRBD2	TRBV5-8	TRBJ2-1	16	CASSLVSGRAYNEQFF	TGTGCCAGCAGCTTGGTTAGCGGGAGGGCCTACAATGAGCAGTTCTTC
NA	NA	TRBV28	TRBJ2-7	11	CASSRTTPTSF	TGTGCCAGCAGTAGAACGACTCCAACATCGTTC
NA	NA	TRBV7-2	TRBJ1-2	13	CASSPQTNYGYTF	TGTGCCAGCAGCCCACAGACTAACTATGGCTACACCTTC
few	NA	TRBV30	TRBJ1-6	15	CAWSGGQGPNSPLHF	TGTGCCTGGAGTGGTGGGCAGGGGCCAAATTCACCCCTCCACTTT